Presented here are 5 T cell receptor beta chains from one specimen sequenced in a study of blood T cell repertoires in COVID-19. Using immunoSEQ multiplex PCR, the repertoire was profiled, and TCRdb retains in-frame clones only, with some absent. The repertoire holds over 200,000 clones, with about nine tenths as singletons. Sample: PBMCs or T cells enriched from blood (not recorded which). The receptors originated from a man aged 18 to 30 who had recovered from COVID-19.

V is TRBV5-4 and J is TRBJ1-1; 10 bases agree with TRBD1. This CDR3 spans 17 amino acids. CDR1 and CDR2 (germline): SGHNT, YYREEE (reference sequence). V trimming: 0 bases; J trimming: 10 bases; junction bases outside the gene matches: 15. CDR3 sequence reads: CASSLVRGQGRIIGAFF. DNA of the CDR3: TGTGCCAGCAGCTTGGTAAGGGGACAGGGGCGAATCATAGGAGCTTTCTTT.

The V and J genes are TRBV19 and TRBJ2-7; a possible D gene is TRBD1 (6 bases). Germline values: CDR1 LNHDA, CDR2 SQIVND (reference sequence). CDR3 length equals 14 residues. The germline V and J ends were trimmed by 2 bases and 2 bases, with 10 bases remaining between them. CDR3 in amino acids: CASSISRGAYEQYF. Written as DNA, the CDR3 is TGTGCCAGTAGTATAAGCAGGGGTGCCTACGAGCAGTACTTC.

This chain joins TRBV5-6 and TRBJ1-1, with TRBD1 as a possible D gene (5 bases). The CDR3 is 11 residues long. The germline CDR1 and CDR2 sequences are SGHDT and YYEEEE. The V and J ends lost 3 bases and 7 bases respectively, with 7 bases between them. CDR3 sequence (DNA): TGTGCCAGCAGCTCACAGGTTGAAGCTTTCTTT. It specifies CASSSQVEAFF.

V usage is TRBV28 and J usage is TRBJ1-5; TRBD1 matches 7 bases. This CDR3 region has 16 residues. CDR1 and CDR2 from the germline V gene are MDHEN and SYDVKM. The V and J ends lost 6 bases and 3 bases, in that order; junction bases with no gene match: 11. The CDR3 protein is CASRYPGQFNNQPQHF. CDR3 nucleotides: TGTGCCAGCAGATATCCGGGACAGTTCAACAATCAGCCCCAGCATTTT.

This clone was counted at least ten times. This specimen includes other DNA sequences encoding the same CDR3. The gene calls are TRBV2 and TRBJ1-6, with 10 bases that match TRBD1. J was trimmed by 9 bases and V by 6 bases; bases with no gene match: 8. The CDR3 sequence is 15 residues long. The germline V gene encodes CDR1 SNHLY and CDR2 FYNNEI. The DNA of the CDR3 is TGTGCCAGCAGGGGAGGGACAGGGGAGAGTTCACCCCTCCACTTT. As protein: CASRGGTGESSPLHF.